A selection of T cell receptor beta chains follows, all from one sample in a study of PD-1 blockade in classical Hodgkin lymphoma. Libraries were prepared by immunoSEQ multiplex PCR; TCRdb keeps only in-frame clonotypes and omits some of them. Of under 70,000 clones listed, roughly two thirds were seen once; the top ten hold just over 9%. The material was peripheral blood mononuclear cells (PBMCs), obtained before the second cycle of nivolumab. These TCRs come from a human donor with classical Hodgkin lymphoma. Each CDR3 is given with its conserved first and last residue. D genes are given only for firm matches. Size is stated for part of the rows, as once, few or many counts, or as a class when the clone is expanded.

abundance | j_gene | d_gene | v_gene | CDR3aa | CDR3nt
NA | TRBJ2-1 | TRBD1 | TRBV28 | CASSFWDRSNEQFF | TGTGCCAGCAGTTTTTGGGACAGGTCCAATGAGCAGTTCTTC
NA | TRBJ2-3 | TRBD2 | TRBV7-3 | CASSSWTSGRPDTQYF | TGTGCCAGCAGCTCATGGACTAGCGGGAGACCAGATACGCAGTATTTT
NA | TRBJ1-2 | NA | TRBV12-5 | CASGLVHIPSAAGGYTF | TGTGCTAGTGGTTTGGTACACATCCCTAGCGCAGCGGGGGGCTACACCTTC
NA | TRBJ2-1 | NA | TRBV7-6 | CASSTAGTPSSYNEQFF | TGTGCCAGCAGTACCGCCGGGACACCGAGCTCCTACAATGAGCAGTTCTTC
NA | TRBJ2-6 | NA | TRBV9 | CASSVKITGANVLTF | TGTGCCAGCAGCGTAAAAATAACCGGGGCCAACGTCCTGACTTTC
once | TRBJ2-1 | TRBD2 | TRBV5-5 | CASSFLAGAYNEQFF | TGTGCCAGCAGCTTTCTAGCGGGAGCGTACAATGAGCAGTTCTTC
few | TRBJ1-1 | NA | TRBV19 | CASSFRALNTEAFF | TGTGCCAGTAGTTTCAGGGCACTGAACACTGAAGCTTTCTTT
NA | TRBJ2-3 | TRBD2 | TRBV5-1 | CASSLLAGETDTQYF | TGCGCCAGCAGCCTTCTAGCGGGAGAAACAGATACGCAGTATTTT
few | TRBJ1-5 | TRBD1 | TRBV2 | CASSPAPTGKPQHF | TGTGCCAGCAGCCCTGCCCCGACAGGGAAGCCCCAGCATTTT
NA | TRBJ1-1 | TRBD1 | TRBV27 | CASSFRGTGTEAFF | TGTGCCAGCAGTTTTCGTGGGACAGGGACTGAAGCTTTCTTT
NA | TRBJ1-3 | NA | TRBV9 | CASSVGHPGNTIYF | TGTGCCAGCAGCGTAGGACATCCGGGAAACACCATATATTTT
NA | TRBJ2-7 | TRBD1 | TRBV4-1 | CASSGQGTYEQYF | TGCGCCAGCAGCGGACAGGGGACCTACGAGCAGTACTTC
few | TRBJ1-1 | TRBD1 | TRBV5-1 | CASSPGTARMNTEAFF | TGCGCCAGCAGCCCCGGGACAGCTCGCATGAACACTGAAGCTTTCTTT
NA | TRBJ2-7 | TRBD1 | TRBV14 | CASSQWGQGKSHEQYF | TGTGCCAGCAGCCAATGGGGACAGGGAAAAAGCCACGAGCAGTACTTC
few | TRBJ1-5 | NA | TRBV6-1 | CASGEPSQPQHF | TGTGCCAGCGGGGAACCCAGTCAGCCCCAGCATTTT
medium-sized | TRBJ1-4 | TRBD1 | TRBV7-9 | CASSPFDRDEKLFF | TGTGCCAGCAGCCCATTTGACAGGGATGAAAAACTGTTTTTT
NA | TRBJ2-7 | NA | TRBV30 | CAWRTNGYEQYF | TGTGCCTGGAGAACCAACGGCTACGAGCAGTACTTC
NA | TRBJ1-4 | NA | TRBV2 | CASSVTRDGNKLFF | TGTGCCAGCAGTGTTACTCGGGACGGAAATAAACTGTTTTTT
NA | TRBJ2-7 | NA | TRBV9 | CASSPGGLLSYEQYF | TGTGCCAGCAGCCCCGGAGGCCTACTCTCCTACGAGCAGTACTTC
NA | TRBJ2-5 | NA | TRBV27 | CASSLVTGDQETQYF | TGTGCCAGCAGTTTAGTTACGGGGGATCAAGAGACCCAGTACTTC
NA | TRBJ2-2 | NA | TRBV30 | CAIRVPNTGELFF | TGTGCAATTAGGGTCCCGAACACCGGGGAGCTGTTTTTT
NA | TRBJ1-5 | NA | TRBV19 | CASSIARLSEEPQHF | TGTGCCAGTAGTATAGCCCGCCTCTCGGAGGAGCCCCAGCATTTT
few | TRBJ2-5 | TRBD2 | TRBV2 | CASSRLAEQETQYF | TGTGCCAGCAGTCGACTAGCGGAGCAAGAGACCCAGTACTTC
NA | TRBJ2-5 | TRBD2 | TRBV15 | CATTYSGGGQETQYF | TGTGCCACCACCTATAGCGGGGGGGGCCAAGAGACCCAGTACTTC
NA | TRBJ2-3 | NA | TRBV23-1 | CASGFQTQYF | TGCGCCAGCGGGTTTCAGACGCAGTATTTT
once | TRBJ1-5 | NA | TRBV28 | CASSLGDGRNQPQHF | TGTGCCAGCAGTTTAGGGGACGGACGCAATCAGCCCCAGCATTTT
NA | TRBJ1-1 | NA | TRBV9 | CASSPRPVNTEAFF | TGTGCCAGCAGCCCTCGACCGGTGAACACTGAAGCTTTCTTT
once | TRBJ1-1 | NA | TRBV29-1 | CSVVTAGSEAFF | TGCAGCGTTGTAACGGCTGGTAGTGAAGCTTTCTTT
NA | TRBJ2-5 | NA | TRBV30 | CAWSRIGQETQYF | TGTGCCTGGAGTCGCATAGGCCAAGAGACCCAGTACTTC
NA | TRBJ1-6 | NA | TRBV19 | CASSIDQRGKDSPLHF | TGTGCCAGTAGTATAGATCAGCGGGGAAAGGATTCACCCCTCCACTTT
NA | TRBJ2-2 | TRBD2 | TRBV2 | CASSRLAEGTGELFF | TGTGCCAGCAGCCGACTAGCGGAAGGTACCGGGGAGCTGTTTTTT
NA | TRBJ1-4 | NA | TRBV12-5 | CASGSGQNTNEKLFF | TGTGCTAGTGGTTCCGGACAGAACACTAATGAAAAACTGTTTTTT
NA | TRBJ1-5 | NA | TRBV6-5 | CASSYNTNQPQHF | TGTGCCAGCAGTTACAATACGAATCAGCCCCAGCATTTT
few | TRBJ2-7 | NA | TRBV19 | CASSIIAGVGYEQYF | TGTGCCAGTAGTATAATCGCCGGGGTTGGCTACGAGCAGTACTTC